This T cell receptor (beta chain) was recovered during a study of T cells in Graves' hyperthyroidism and ophthalmopathy. Findings and limits, study-wide: Most expanded thyroid clonotypes above 0.001 also appeared in blood. In the analysis, a 13 V-J model separated ophthalmopathy from stable hyperthyroidism.

This clonotype was counted ten times or more. Its antigen is unidentified. Isolation of PBMCs was performed on around 9.8 ml fresh peripheral blood. Amplification of TCR beta CDR3 regions was performed using RNA transcripts as template. RT-PCR in the first round (using the HTBI primer set) targeted the TCR CDR3. TCRdb passed the multiplex PCR reads through MiXCR, listing each CDR3 protein once. The data hold 220,000 or so distinct CDR3 sequences, with about a sixth observed a single time. The CDR3 has 13 residues. Germline V gene sequence: CDR1 SNHLY, CDR2 FYNNEI. Trimming removed 6 bases at V and 4 bases at J, with 9 bases between.

The receptor comes from a woman aged 18-30 years with Graves' ophthalmopathy. This sequence joins TRBV2 and TRBJ2-2; TRBD1 is a possible D gene (6 bases). The sequencing sample was made of blood. The CDR3, as DNA: TGTGCCAGCAGGGGGGCGGTCACCGGGGAGCTGTTTTTT. Translation gives CASRGAVTGELFF.